This passage covers 26 T cell receptor beta chains from one sample sequenced in a study of CD8+ T cells in alopecia areata. This sample's treatment: oral pan-JAK inhibitor, 5-10 mg twice daily. Isolated RNA was reverse transcribed into cDNA used as the sequencing template. Profiling relied on immunoSEQ multiplex PCR, and the TCRdb table lists in-frame clones only, not all of them. Of 100,000 or so clones listed, just under 60% are singletons. The material was CD8+ T cells sorted from blood, obtained at approximately week 60, from a patient treated with tofacitinib. The receptors derive from a human donor with alopecia areata.

This clone occurred a few times. The rearrangement links TRBV7-9 to TRBJ1-2, with unresolved D. The germline V and J ends were trimmed by 6 bases and 10 bases, with 3 bases remaining between them. The germline gives CDR1 SEHNR, CDR2 FQNEAQ (reference sequence). The CDR3 runs to 8 residues. The CDR3 reads CASSDYTF. For the CDR3, the DNA is TGTGCCAGCAGTGACTACACCTTC.

This clone has only a few counts. This chain joins TRBV15 and TRBJ2-7, with 8 bases aligning to TRBD1. This CDR3 contains 14 residues. Trimming took 5 bases from V and 6 from J; bases not matched to a gene: 9. Germline V lookup: CDR1 LNHNV, CDR2 YYDKDF (reference sequence). The CDR3 region has the DNA TGTGCCACCAGCGGAAAGCAGGGGGCGAGCGAGCAGTACTTC. Its protein product is CATSGKQGASEQYF.

V is TRBV7-6 and J is TRBJ2-3, with TRBD2 matching over 13 bases. CDR3 length: 16 amino acids. CDR1 and CDR2 (germline): SGHVS, FNYEAQ. With V trimmed by 6 bases and J by 2 bases, 5 bases remained unmatched. CDR3 sequence (DNA): TGTGCCAGCAGGGGGACTAGCGGGATTTACACAGATACGCAGTATTTT. This gives the protein CASRGTSGIYTDTQYF.

This chain links TRBV6-5 with TRBJ2-3; no clear D gene. Germline V gene data show CDR1 as MNHEY and CDR2 as SVGAGI. This CDR3 is built from 12 residues. The V gene lost 4 bases and the J gene lost 5 bases, with 7 bases spanning the gap. The CDR3 DNA reads TGTGCCAGCAGTTCTTGGGGAGATACGCAGTATTTT. It specifies CASSSWGDTQYF.

This rearrangement joins TRBV4-2 to TRBJ2-7; D unresolved. This CDR3 is built from 11 residues. V was cut by 1 base and J by 6 bases, with 4 bases left in between. In germline, CDR1 is LGHNA, CDR2 YNFKEQ. The CDR3 reads CASSQGSEQYF. The DNA of the CDR3 is TGTGCCAGCAGCCAAGGGTCCGAGCAGTACTTC.

This rearrangement joins TRBV10-1 to TRBJ1-5; D uncertain. Germline V CDR1 and CDR2: WNHNN, SYGVQD (reference sequence). This CDR3 is built from 12 residues. Trimming removed 5 bases at V and 4 bases at J, with 6 bases between. CDR3 sequence (DNA): TGCGCCAGCAGTCCAACTAATCAGCCCCAGCATTTT. This sequence encodes CASSPTNQPQHF.

This clone has just one count. The chain links TRBV15 to TRBJ2-2; D not certain. V lost 1 base to trimming and J lost 0 bases, with 12 bases between them. The CDR3 has 17 amino acids. Per the germline V gene, CDR1 is LNHNV and CDR2 is YYDKDF (reference sequence). CDR3 sequence (DNA): TGTGCCACCAGCAGAGTGAGAGTCGACGCGAACACCGGGGAGCTGTTTTTT. Protein sequence: CATSRVRVDANTGELFF.

This clone was found a few times. This chain links TRBV6-1 with TRBJ2-5; no clear D. CDR3 length equals 17 residues. CDR1 is MNHNS and CDR2 is SASEGT in the germline V gene. Deletions cut 2 bases from V and 0 bases from J, with 16 bases between. The CDR3 nucleotides are TGTGCCAGCAGTGAAAGCGTTAGGCGGACGTACCAAGAGACCCAGTACTTC. Amino acid sequence: CASSESVRRTYQETQYF.

This chain joins TRBV5-1 and TRBJ1-1; D unresolved. CDR1 SGHRS and CDR2 YFSETQ come from the germline V gene. The V end lost 7 bases, the J end lost 2 bases, and 15 bases lay between the germline ends. There are 14 residues in the CDR3. As DNA, the CDR3 is TGCGCCAGCCGAAGACCGACACCCAACACTGAAGCTTTCTTT. Protein: CASRRPTPNTEAFF.

This clone was detected a few times. V gene TRBV29-1 combines with J gene TRBJ2-5, with 12 positions matching TRBD1. The CDR3 runs to 17 residues. V was clipped by 6 bases and J by 0 bases; unmatched bases: 11. Germline assignment: CDR1 SQVTM and CDR2 ANQGSEA. The CDR3 reads CSVGQGALSHNQETQYF. The DNA of the CDR3 is TGCAGCGTGGGACAGGGGGCCTTATCGCACAACCAAGAGACCCAGTACTTC.

The V and J genes are TRBV20-1 and TRBJ1-2; D gene ambiguous. V shed 1 base and J shed 4 bases, with 4 bases lying between them. CDR3 size: 11 residues. CDR1 is DFQATT, CDR2 SNEGSKA, per germline (reference sequence). CDR3 DNA: TGCAGTGCTAGAGGAGTCTATGGCTACACCTTC. Its translation is CSARGVYGYTF.

V gene TRBV30 combines with J gene TRBJ2-2; TRBD1 matches 9 bases. This CDR3 has 13 amino acids. Germline V gives CDR1 GTSNPN, CDR2 SVGIG (reference sequence). The trim removed 7 bases at V and 9 bases at J, leaving 9 bases unmatched. The CDR3 loop is CASTQDRGRELFF. The CDR3 nucleotides read TGTGCCTCAACCCAGGACAGGGGCAGGGAGCTGTTTTTT.

The V call is TRBV5-1, the J call TRBJ1-1; D not certain. The length of the CDR3 is 13 residues. Germline V gene lookup returns CDR1 SGHRS and CDR2 YFSETQ. V gave up 4 bases and J gave up 0 bases, with 7 bases separating them. Here the CDR3 reads CASSEGLNTEAFF. In nucleotides, the CDR3 is TGCGCCAGCAGCGAGGGATTGAACACTGAAGCTTTCTTT.

In its sample, this clone was seen a few times. The chain carries TRBV7-9 and TRBJ2-7; no reliable D call. CDR3 length: 11 residues. CDR1 and CDR2 from the germline V gene are SEHNR and FQNEAQ (reference sequence). Between the trimmed V and J ends, which lost 5 bases and 6 bases, there was a span of 8 bases. The CDR3 region has the DNA TGTGCCAGCAGCCCGGACCTCGAGCAGTACTTC. It translates to CASSPDLEQYF.

A note on this clone: Other DNA sequences of this sample code for an identical CDR3. CDR3 region: CSAPVNTEAFF. DNA of the CDR3: TGCAGTGCTCCCGTGAACACTGAAGCTTTCTTT. The rearrangement uses TRBV20-1 and TRBJ1-1, with D uncertain. Per germline, CDR1 DFQATT and CDR2 SNEGSKA (reference sequence). This CDR3 region has 11 residues. V was clipped by 5 bases and J by 0 bases, with 4 bases between them.

The chain uses TRBV9 and TRBJ2-7; 9 bases align to TRBD1. The CDR3 loop spans 14 amino acids. The junction had 2 bases not matched to a gene; V was cut back by 0 bases and J by 4 bases. Germline CDR1 and CDR2: SGDLS and YYNGEE. DNA of the CDR3: TGTGCCAGCAGCGTAGGGGGGACAGGGTACGAGCAGTACTTC. Protein product: CASSVGGTGYEQYF.

The chain employs TRBV5-1 and TRBJ1-1; 8 bases line up with TRBD1. The CDR3 is made up of 16 amino acids. Trimming removed 2 bases from V and 7 bases from J; junction bases left unmatched: 13. The germline V gene encodes CDR1 SGHRS and CDR2 YFSETQ. DNA of the CDR3: TGCGCCAGCAGCTTTCACCGGACAGGGTATAAGTTTGAAGCTTTCTTT. It translates to CASSFHRTGYKFEAFF.

V gene TRBV4-1 combines with J gene TRBJ2-7; 13 bases fit TRBD2. Per the germline V gene, CDR1 is MGHRA and CDR2 is YSYEKL. V lost 4 bases to trimming and J lost 4 bases; unmatched junction nucleotides: 4. The CDR3 loop spans 15 amino acids. This CDR3 is CASSLGTSGEYEQYF. CDR3 nucleotide sequence: TGCGCCAGCAGCCTTGGGACTAGCGGGGAGTACGAGCAGTACTTC.

The rearrangement links TRBV7-9 to TRBJ2-1; D is undetermined. V lost 5 bases, J lost 0 bases, and 8 bases lay in between. The CDR3 has 14 amino acids. The germline CDR1 and CDR2 sequences are SEHNR and FQNEAQ (reference sequence). The DNA for the CDR3 is TGTGCCAGCAGCCCCGCCAGCTCCTACAATGAGCAGTTCTTC. It translates to CASSPASSYNEQFF.

Turning to this clone: The junction shows a germline mismatch at one end, possibly a read error. The chain uses TRBV4-1 and TRBJ1-5; weak D call: TRBD1 (5 bases). The CDR3 consists of 15 residues. The germline V gene encodes CDR1 MGHRA and CDR2 YSYEKL. The CDR3 region has the DNA TGCGCCAGCAGCCAAGAAGGAAGGGGCAAACAGCCCCAGCATTTT. As protein: CASSQEGRGKQPQHF.

The chain combines TRBV2 with TRBJ1-1, with 9 bases matching TRBD1. This CDR3 spans 14 amino acids. The trim removed 10 bases at V and 4 bases at J, leaving 10 bases unmatched. Germline CDR1 SNHLY, CDR2 FYNNEI. Here the CDR3 DNA reads TGTGCCACCACGCCCTCGGACAGGGGCACTGAAGCTTTCTTT. Translation gives CATTPSDRGTEAFF.

This clone has just a few counts. J is TRBJ1-2 and V is TRBV5-1; 10 bases map to TRBD1. The junction had 11 bases not matched to a gene; V was cut back by 4 bases and J by 5 bases. In germline, CDR1 is SGHRS, CDR2 YFSETQ. This CDR3 is built from 16 residues. CDR3 sequence reads: CASSPNRDRGGYGYTF. The CDR3 bases are TGCGCCAGCAGCCCCAACCGGGACAGGGGAGGTTATGGCTACACCTTC.

The gene calls are TRBV5-1 and TRBJ1-1; tentatively, D is TRBD1 (6 bases). Germline V gene data show CDR1 as SGHRS and CDR2 as YFSETQ. V lost 4 bases, J lost 6 bases, and 13 bases lay in between. The CDR3 is 13 amino acids. DNA of the CDR3: TGCGCCAGCAGCATTACAGGGCCCCCTGAAGCTTTCTTT. Translation gives CASSITGPPEAFF.

V is TRBV13 and J is TRBJ1-6; unclear D gene. V was cut by 0 bases and J by 14 bases, with 11 bases left in between. This CDR3 region has 13 residues. Per germline, CDR1 PRHDT and CDR2 FYEKMQ (reference sequence). DNA for the CDR3: TGTGCCAGCAGCTTAGGAGGCAATATGTCCCTCCACTTT. Amino acid sequence: CASSLGGNMSLHF.

This clone was found a few times. CDR3 DNA: TGTGCCAGCAGCGAAACAGGGGGCTATGGCTACACCTTC. Translated: CASSETGGYGYTF. The rearrangement uses TRBV9 and TRBJ1-2; 8 bases agree with TRBD1. CDR3 size: 13 residues. Germline V gene data show CDR1 as SGDLS and CDR2 as YYNGEE. The trim removed 3 bases at V and 4 bases at J, leaving 2 bases unmatched. Using reference TRBV9 and TRBJ1-2 for the parts outside the CDR3, the full variable domain is DSGVTQTPKHLITATGQRVTLRCSPRSGDLSVYWYQQSLDQGLQFLIQYYNGEERAKGNILERFSAQQFPDLHSELNLSSLELGDSALYFCASSETGGYGYTFGSGTRLTVV.

The table lists this clone with a few counts. CDR3 sequence: CASSLSEAYPYEQYF. Here the CDR3 DNA reads TGTGCCAGCAGTTTATCGGAAGCCTACCCCTACGAGCAGTACTTC. The chain couples TRBV28 to TRBJ2-7; no clear D. Per the germline V gene, CDR1 is MDHEN and CDR2 is SYDVKM. V lost 1 base and J lost 2, with 12 bases in between. This CDR3 comprises 15 residues.